The clone carrying this T cell receptor (beta chain) was seen a handful of times. Use of 60 Vbeta and 13 Jbeta primers characterized the PCR. Source study methods: As a later analysis found, there were 78 million or so unique TCR beta chains, of which some 10 million were shared. Data came from immunoSEQ multiplex PCR; TCRdb stores just in-frame clones and leaves some out. V, J and clone size are those of that table, while D and trimming were read from the DNA. This sample has about 130,000 clones; 55% to 75% occur once, and the top ten carry 1.6%. The record originates from a study of cytomegalovirus exposure and HLA in healthy donors. Germline CDR1 and CDR2: SGDLS and YYNGEE. V trimming: 3 bases; J trimming: 2 bases; junction bases outside the gene matches: 5. This CDR3 is built from 14 residues. Nominally healthy donors provided the samples, though records likely missed some immune exposures.

V gene TRBV9 combines with J gene TRBJ2-7; 7 bases agree with TRBD2. This receptor was identified in a man younger than 45 in good health and CMV-seropositive. The sequenced sample was PBMCs. For the CDR3, the DNA is TGTGCCAGCAGCGCCGGGGCGGGGGCCTACGAGCAGTACTTC. Residues: CASSAGAGAYEQYF.